This is a list of T cell receptor beta chains from one sample in a study of blood T cell repertoires in COVID-19. Libraries were prepared by immunoSEQ multiplex PCR; TCRdb keeps only in-frame clonotypes and omits some of them. The sample holds some 350,000 clones, about 90% seen once. Sequencing was performed on peripheral blood. These receptors originate from a woman aged 70-85 years with COVID-19, enrolled during active disease. Each CDR3 is given with its conserved first and last residue. The D gene is left open where the match is weak. Where a row states a size, it is once, few, many or the class of an expanded clone; other rows omit it.

clone size: NA; J gene: TRBJ2-5; CDR3 length: 13; D gene: NA; V gene: TRBV7-9; CDR3 protein: CASAWGGPETQYF; CDR3 DNA: TGTGCCAGCGCGTGGGGGGGCCCAGAGACCCAGTACTTC
clone size: few; J gene: TRBJ1-6; CDR3 length: 16; D gene: NA; V gene: TRBV9; CDR3 protein: CASSVLGNAAGSPLHF; CDR3 DNA: TGTGCCAGCAGCGTATTAGGCAACGCGGCGGGGTCACCCCTCCACTTT
clone size: NA; J gene: TRBJ1-5; CDR3 length: 13; D gene: NA; V gene: TRBV29-1; CDR3 protein: CSVSRGDNQPQHF; CDR3 DNA: TGCAGCGTTTCCCGGGGGGACAATCAGCCCCAGCATTTT
clone size: NA; J gene: TRBJ1-6; CDR3 length: 16; D gene: NA; V gene: TRBV9; CDR3 protein: CASSVDRGSYNSPLHF; CDR3 DNA: TGTGCCAGCAGCGTAGACCGGGGTTCCTATAATTCACCCCTCCACTTT
clone size: NA; J gene: TRBJ1-3; CDR3 length: 14; D gene: NA; V gene: TRBV6-6; CDR3 protein: CASSGGASGNTIYF; CDR3 DNA: TGTGCCAGCTCGGGGGGCGCTTCTGGAAACACCATATATTTT
clone size: NA; J gene: TRBJ1-1; CDR3 length: 14; D gene: NA; V gene: TRBV28; CDR3 protein: CASSFDEVNTEAFF; CDR3 DNA: TGTGCCAGCAGTTTCGATGAGGTGAACACTGAAGCTTTCTTT
clone size: NA; J gene: TRBJ1-3; CDR3 length: 16; D gene: NA; V gene: TRBV18; CDR3 protein: CASSPSGLFSGNTIYF; CDR3 DNA: TGTGCCAGCTCACCTTCCGGACTGTTCTCTGGAAACACCATATATTTT
clone size: once; J gene: TRBJ1-5; CDR3 length: 15; D gene: TRBD1; V gene: TRBV5-1; CDR3 protein: CASSITGAGNQPQHF; CDR3 DNA: TGCGCCAGCAGCATTACAGGGGCGGGCAATCAGCCCCAGCATTTT
clone size: NA; J gene: TRBJ1-5; CDR3 length: 14; D gene: NA; V gene: TRBV27; CDR3 protein: CASSLPQGSQPQHF; CDR3 DNA: TGTGCCAGCAGTTTACCTCAGGGAAGTCAGCCCCAGCATTTT
clone size: NA; J gene: TRBJ1-5; CDR3 length: 15; D gene: NA; V gene: TRBV19; CDR3 protein: CASRRVPTGNQPQHF; CDR3 DNA: TGTGCCAGCCGACGGGTTCCGACGGGTAATCAGCCCCAGCATTTT
clone size: NA; J gene: TRBJ2-5; CDR3 length: 17; D gene: TRBD2; V gene: TRBV27; CDR3 protein: CASSSPGGRGFQETQYF; CDR3 DNA: TGTGCCAGCAGTTCTCCGGGTGGGCGGGGGTTTCAAGAGACCCAGTACTTC
clone size: NA; J gene: TRBJ2-1; CDR3 length: 20; D gene: TRBD2; V gene: TRBV30; CDR3 protein: CAWKVPGLAGAASSYNEQFF; CDR3 DNA: TGTGCCTGGAAAGTCCCCGGTCTAGCGGGGGCCGCGAGCTCCTACAATGAGCAGTTCTTC
clone size: NA; J gene: TRBJ2-3; CDR3 length: 17; D gene: TRBD2; V gene: TRBV28; CDR3 protein: CASSPGGSRGGPDTQYF; CDR3 DNA: TGTGCCAGCAGTCCCGGTGGGTCGCGGGGGGGCCCAGATACGCAGTATTTT
clone size: NA; J gene: TRBJ2-5; CDR3 length: 15; D gene: TRBD1; V gene: TRBV4-3; CDR3 protein: CASSQGTGNGETQYF; CDR3 DNA: TGCGCCAGCAGCCAAGGGACAGGGAATGGAGAGACCCAGTACTTC
clone size: NA; J gene: TRBJ1-6; CDR3 length: 13; D gene: TRBD1; V gene: TRBV7-2; CDR3 protein: CASSPQGDSPLHF; CDR3 DNA: TGTGCCAGCAGCCCCCAGGGGGATTCACCCCTCCACTTT
clone size: NA; J gene: TRBJ1-1; CDR3 length: 15; D gene: TRBD1; V gene: TRBV5-1; CDR3 protein: CATRPGQGSNTEAFF; CDR3 DNA: TGCGCCACTAGACCGGGACAGGGCTCTAACACTGAAGCTTTCTTT
clone size: NA; J gene: TRBJ1-1; CDR3 length: 14; D gene: TRBD1; V gene: TRBV4-1; CDR3 protein: CASSQDVQGGEAFF; CDR3 DNA: TGCGCCAGCAGCCAAGATGTACAGGGGGGCGAAGCTTTCTTT
clone size: NA; J gene: TRBJ2-5; CDR3 length: 14; D gene: NA; V gene: TRBV4-1; CDR3 protein: CASSQDWEEETQYF; CDR3 DNA: TGCGCCAGCAGCCAAGATTGGGAGGAAGAGACCCAGTACTTC
clone size: NA; J gene: TRBJ1-1; CDR3 length: 11; D gene: NA; V gene: TRBV20-1; CDR3 protein: CSAWGGTEAFF; CDR3 DNA: TGCAGTGCTTGGGGGGGCACTGAAGCTTTCTTT
clone size: once; J gene: TRBJ2-4; CDR3 length: 15; D gene: TRBD1; V gene: TRBV7-6; CDR3 protein: CASSLGGQGQNIQYF; CDR3 DNA: TGTGCCAGCAGCTTAGGGGGACAGGGGCAAAACATTCAGTACTTC
clone size: once; J gene: TRBJ1-1; CDR3 length: 12; D gene: NA; V gene: TRBV19; CDR3 protein: CASRLGQTEAFF; CDR3 DNA: TGTGCCAGTAGACTCGGACAGACCGAAGCTTTCTTT
clone size: NA; J gene: TRBJ2-7; CDR3 length: 13; D gene: NA; V gene: TRBV5-6; CDR3 protein: CASSFGSSYEQYF; CDR3 DNA: TGTGCCAGCAGCTTCGGGTCTTCCTACGAGCAGTACTTC
clone size: once; J gene: TRBJ1-4; CDR3 length: 14; D gene: NA; V gene: TRBV5-1; CDR3 protein: CASSLLGEVEKLFF; CDR3 DNA: TGCGCCAGCAGCTTACTGGGGGAGGTCGAAAAACTGTTTTTT
clone size: NA; J gene: TRBJ1-2; CDR3 length: 16; D gene: TRBD1; V gene: TRBV4-2; CDR3 protein: CASSQDRAGGNYGYTF; CDR3 DNA: TGTGCCAGCAGCCAAGATCGGGCAGGGGGAAACTATGGCTACACCTTC
clone size: NA; J gene: TRBJ1-2; CDR3 length: 14; D gene: NA; V gene: TRBV9; CDR3 protein: CASSVSDRITGYTF; CDR3 DNA: TGTGCCAGCAGCGTTTCCGACAGGATAACTGGCTACACCTTC
clone size: NA; J gene: TRBJ1-2; CDR3 length: 15; D gene: TRBD1; V gene: TRBV6-5; CDR3 protein: CASGNYPGGRYGYTF; CDR3 DNA: TGTGCCAGTGGGAATTACCCAGGGGGAAGGTATGGCTACACCTTC
clone size: NA; J gene: TRBJ2-1; CDR3 length: 12; D gene: NA; V gene: TRBV6-5; CDR3 protein: CASRVSSGEQFF; CDR3 DNA: TGTGCCAGCAGAGTAAGTTCCGGTGAGCAGTTCTTC
clone size: NA; J gene: TRBJ1-3; CDR3 length: 17; D gene: TRBD1; V gene: TRBV7-6; CDR3 protein: CASSLVGGTVSGNTIYF; CDR3 DNA: TGTGCCAGCAGCTTAGTAGGAGGGACAGTTTCTGGAAACACCATATATTTT
clone size: few; J gene: TRBJ2-3; CDR3 length: 18; D gene: TRBD2; V gene: TRBV5-1; CDR3 protein: CASSSPGLATANADTQYF; CDR3 DNA: TGCGCCAGCAGCTCGCCGGGACTAGCCACGGCAAATGCAGATACGCAGTATTTT
clone size: NA; J gene: TRBJ2-2; CDR3 length: 13; D gene: NA; V gene: TRBV30; CDR3 protein: CAWRPGSNGELFF; CDR3 DNA: TGTGCCTGGCGTCCGGGGAGCAACGGGGAGCTGTTTTTT
clone size: NA; J gene: TRBJ1-5; CDR3 length: 15; D gene: NA; V gene: TRBV27; CDR3 protein: CASSTTTGWNQPQHF; CDR3 DNA: TGTGCCAGTAGCACCACGACAGGTTGGAATCAGCCCCAGCATTTT
clone size: NA; J gene: TRBJ2-1; CDR3 length: 16; D gene: TRBD2; V gene: TRBV7-2; CDR3 protein: CASSLRSSGGANEQFF; CDR3 DNA: TGTGCCAGCAGCTTACGGTCTAGCGGGGGGGCCAATGAGCAGTTCTTC
clone size: NA; J gene: TRBJ2-5; CDR3 length: 16; D gene: NA; V gene: TRBV3-1/TRBV3-2; CDR3 protein: CASSQAGGRNQETQYF; CDR3 DNA: TGTGCCAGCAGCCAAGCTGGGGGCCGGAACCAGGAGACCCAGTACTTC
clone size: NA; J gene: TRBJ1-1; CDR3 length: 14; D gene: TRBD1; V gene: TRBV10-1; CDR3 protein: CASIWDSSDTEAFF; CDR3 DNA: TGCGCCAGCATTTGGGACAGTAGCGACACTGAAGCTTTCTTT
clone size: NA; J gene: TRBJ1-2; CDR3 length: 12; D gene: NA; V gene: TRBV7-2; CDR3 protein: CASSLIRDIGTF; CDR3 DNA: TGTGCCAGCAGCTTGATCCGGGATATTGGTACCTTC